The clone carrying this T cell receptor (beta chain) came up a few times. These data originate in a study of blood T cell repertoires in COVID-19. The germline V gene encodes CDR1 PRHDT and CDR2 FYEKMQ (reference sequence). The CDR3 extends over 12 amino acids. V gave up 4 bases and J gave up 9 bases; unmatched junction bases: 2. TCRdb keeps only in-frame clones here, not all; method: immunoSEQ multiplex PCR. The repertoire consists of about 350,000 clones, with over 80% occurring once and the leading ten covering roughly 6.3%. The J gene is TRBJ2-1, the V gene TRBV13, with 8 bases lining up with TRBD2. The specimen sequenced was peripheral blood. The TCR originated in a woman aged 45-65 years with COVID-19, enrolled during active disease. CDR3 residues: CASSSSGSEQFF. The CDR3 DNA sequence: TGTGCCAGCAGCTCGAGCGGGAGTGAGCAGTTCTTC.